Following are 27 T cell receptor beta chains from one sample sequenced in a study of blood T cell repertoires in COVID-19. Data came from immunoSEQ multiplex PCR; TCRdb stores just in-frame clones and leaves some out. The table shows hundreds of thousands of clones, with just under 90% occurring only once. The source material was peripheral blood. Receptors originate from a man in his fifties or sixties who had recovered from COVID-19.

This chain links TRBV24-1 with TRBJ1-2; TRBD1 might be the D (5 bases). This CDR3 has 12 amino acids. Germline assignment: CDR1 KGHDR and CDR2 SFDVKD. Between the trimmed V and J ends, which lost 12 bases and 7 bases, there was a span of 17 bases. The CDR3 sequence: CASSRGVSGYTF. CDR3 bases: TGTGCCTCCTCCCGGGGGGTAAGTGGCTACACCTTC.

This chain connects TRBV30 to TRBJ1-2; the D is unclear. CDR3 length: 13 residues. Germline values: CDR1 GTSNPN, CDR2 SVGIG (reference sequence). V shed 5 bases and J shed 2 bases, with 12 bases lying between them. The CDR3 sequence is CAWWPGANYGYTF. For the CDR3, the DNA is TGTGCCTGGTGGCCAGGCGCAAACTATGGCTACACCTTC.

The rearrangement joins TRBV30 to TRBJ1-2; D unresolved. Deletions cut 8 bases from V and 2 bases from J, with 15 bases between. This CDR3 is built from 13 residues. Germline V gives CDR1 GTSNPN, CDR2 SVGIG (reference sequence). The DNA of the CDR3 is TGTGCCGCTGATCCACAGACAAACTATGGCTACACCTTC. Amino acid sequence: CAADPQTNYGYTF. The full variable domain, completed using reference TRBV30 and TRBJ1-2, is SQTIHQWPATLVQPVGSPLSLECTVEGTSNPNLYWYRQAAGRGLQLLFYSVGIGQISSEVPQNLSASRPQDRQFILSSKKLLLSDSGFYLCAADPQTNYGYTFGSGTRLTVV.

Here the CDR3 reads CASSGGRGHDGEQYF. The CDR3 coding sequence is TGTGCCAGCAGCGGAGGCCGGGGACATGACGGCGAGCAGTACTTC. The chain combines TRBV9 with TRBJ2-7; possible D gene TRBD1, 6 bases. Deletions cut 3 bases from V and 6 bases from J, with 19 bases between. Germline CDR1 and CDR2: SGDLS and YYNGEE. This CDR3 region has 15 residues.

The CDR3 here is CASREMRGGRTEAFF. The CDR3 DNA follows: TGTGCCAGTAGGGAAATGAGAGGGGGTCGGACTGAAGCTTTCTTT. The V and J genes are TRBV19 and TRBJ1-1; a weak D match, TRBD1 (6 bases). Trimming stripped 6 bases from V and 5 bases from J, with 19 bases between. This CDR3 is 15 amino acids long. Germline CDR1 and CDR2: LNHDA and SQIVND (reference sequence). The variable domain in full, completed from reference TRBV19 and TRBJ1-1, reads DGGITQSPKYLFRKEGQNVTLSCEQNLNHDAMYWYRQDPGQGLRLIYYSQIVNDFQKGDIAEGYSVSREKKESFPLTVTSAQKNPTAFYLCASREMRGGRTEAFFGQGTRLTVV.

This clone was counted only a few times. This rearrangement joins TRBV6-6 to TRBJ1-5; possible D gene TRBD1, 6 bases. This CDR3 spans 12 amino acids. Germline lookup yields CDR1 MNHNY and CDR2 SVGAGI (reference sequence). V lost 6 bases, J lost 5 bases, and 8 bases lay in between. CDR3 DNA: TGTGCCAGCAGAGAGGGGGATCAGCCCCAGCATTTT. Protein product: CASREGDQPQHF.

This clone was observed a single time. The CDR3 spells CASSDRMNTEAFF. In DNA form, the CDR3 reads TGTGCCAGCAGCGACAGGATGAACACTGAAGCTTTCTTT. The rearrangement links TRBV27 to TRBJ1-1, with D perhaps TRBD1 (6 bases). Germline CDR1 reads MNHEY; CDR2 reads SMNVEV (reference sequence). The length of the CDR3 is 13 residues. V lost 6 bases and J 0 bases, leaving 8 bases between the germline ends.

V and J are TRBV3-1 (or the pseudogene TRBV3-2) and TRBJ2-1; 9 bases are a match to TRBD2. CDR3 length: 16 amino acids. V lost 4 bases and J lost 8; bases outside the gene matches: 12. Germline CDR1 reads LGHDT; CDR2 reads YNNKEL (reference sequence). The CDR3 region is CASSPPAGGPRDEQFF. Here the CDR3 DNA reads TGTGCCAGCAGCCCCCCGGCGGGAGGGCCTAGGGATGAGCAGTTCTTC.

The chain has TRBV27 and TRBJ1-4, with TRBD1 matching over 7 bases. CDR1 is MNHEY and CDR2 is SMNVEV in the germline V gene (reference sequence). Germline trimming cut 6 bases from V and 4 bases from J; bases unmatched to any gene: 14. The CDR3 contains 17 residues. The CDR3 DNA reads TGTGCCAGCAGACCAGAGGGGGCGCGGGTCCGTAATGAAAAACTGTTTTTT. It yields the protein CASRPEGARVRNEKLFF.

The rearrangement links TRBV6-4 to TRBJ2-6, with TRBD2 identical over 8 bases. Germline V gives CDR1 MRHNA, CDR2 SNTAGT. CDR3 length: 15 amino acids. V trimming: 5 bases; J trimming: 4 bases; junction bases outside the gene matches: 4. This CDR3 is CASSREGGGANVLTF. The CDR3 coding sequence is TGTGCCAGCAGTCGGGAGGGTGGAGGGGCCAACGTCCTGACTTTC.

A single count supports this clone. The chain recombines TRBV15 with TRBJ2-5, with D uncertain. This CDR3 contains 14 residues. V dropped 0 bases and J dropped 2 bases, with 7 bases sitting between them. The germline gives CDR1 LNHNV, CDR2 YYDKDF (reference sequence). In DNA, the CDR3 is TGTGCCACCAGCAGAGATGCGCGACAAGAGACCCAGTACTTC. This gives the protein CATSRDARQETQYF. The full variable domain, in which reference TRBV15 and TRBJ2-5 provide the parts outside the CDR3, is DAMVIQNPRYQVTQFGKPVTLSCSQTLNHNVMYWYQQKSSQAPKLLFHYYDKDFNNEADTPDNFQSRRPNTSFCFLDIRSPGLGDTAMYLCATSRDARQETQYFGPGTRLLVL.

This sequence joins TRBV5-1 and TRBJ2-7, with 9 bases lining up with TRBD2. The CDR3 is made up of 14 amino acids. Germline V gene lookup returns CDR1 SGHRS and CDR2 YFSETQ. Losses at the gene ends were 9 bases for V and 4 bases for J; bases not matched to a gene: 11. The chain's CDR3 is CATRAASGAYEQYF. For the CDR3, the DNA is TGCGCCACCCGCGCGGCTAGCGGGGCTTACGAGCAGTACTTC.

This rearrangement joins TRBV6-1 to TRBJ1-2; TRBD1 agrees at 7 bases. The CDR3 contains 15 residues. Germline-derived CDR1 and CDR2 are MNHNS and SASEGT. The trim removed 1 base at V and 6 bases at J, leaving 8 bases unmatched. The CDR3 spells CASSEVRGQRDGYTF. CDR3 DNA sequence: TGTGCCAGCAGTGAAGTCAGGGGACAGAGAGATGGCTACACCTTC.

The chain is built from TRBV7-8 and TRBJ2-1; D may be TRBD2 (6 bases). CDR3 size: 16 residues. Germline V lookup: CDR1 SGHVS, CDR2 FQNEAQ. Trimming removed 4 bases at V and 0 bases at J, with 13 bases between. Written as DNA, the CDR3 is TGTGCCAGCAGCTCCCAAGGTAGCGGCTCCTACAATGAGCAGTTCTTC. Its protein is CASSSQGSGSYNEQFF.

The count of this clone is one. The chain is built from TRBV6-5 and TRBJ1-6; D perhaps matches TRBD1 (5 bases). The germline V gene encodes CDR1 MNHEY and CDR2 SVGAGI. The CDR3 runs 13 residues. V lost 8 bases, J lost 8 bases, and 13 bases lay in between. The CDR3 coding sequence is TGTGCCAGCCATAATACCAGGGATTCACCCCTCCACTTT. Translating gives CASHNTRDSPLHF.

This chain links TRBV2 with TRBJ2-2, with 7 bases aligning to TRBD1. V lost 6 bases and J lost 0; bases outside the gene matches: 7. This CDR3 has 16 amino acids. Germline V gene lookup returns CDR1 SNHLY and CDR2 FYNNEI. The CDR3, as DNA: TGTGCCAGCAGCCTCGACAGGGACGCGAACACCGGGGAGCTGTTTTTT. Translating gives CASSLDRDANTGELFF.

V usage is TRBV2 and J usage is TRBJ1-2; D possibly corresponds to TRBD1 (5 bases). Germline CDR1 is SNHLY and CDR2 is FYNNEI. This CDR3 is built from 16 residues. Trimming took 2 bases from V and 6 from J, leaving 19 bases between them. CDR3 DNA: TGTGCCAGCAGTGAAATTGCAGGGATCCCTCGAGATGGCTACACCTTC. This sequence encodes CASSEIAGIPRDGYTF.

There are a few counts of this clone. The chain is built from TRBV18 and TRBJ2-7; 7 nucleotides align to TRBD1. The CDR3 covers 13 residues. V lost 3 bases, J lost 5 bases, and 4 bases stayed unmatched. Germline CDR1 is KGHSH and CDR2 is LQKENI. CDR3 in DNA: TGTGCCAGCTCACCCGGACAGGTTGACGAGCAGTACTTC. Residues: CASSPGQVDEQYF.

This clone was seen only once. The rearrangement uses TRBV7-2 and TRBJ2-1, with D possibly being TRBD2 (6 bases). Per the germline V gene, CDR1 is SGHTA and CDR2 is FQGNSA. Trimming pared 2 bases from V and 7 bases from J, leaving 12 bases between. The CDR3 covers 14 residues. The CDR3 here is CASSLLLGRNEQFF. DNA for the CDR3: TGTGCCAGCAGCTTATTACTAGGGAGGAATGAGCAGTTCTTC.

This chain links TRBV10-3 with TRBJ1-1, with no clear D. Deletions cut 4 bases from V and 5 bases from J, with 20 bases between. CDR3 size: 16 residues. The V gene's germline CDR1 is ENHRY and CDR2 SYGVKD. The CDR3: CAISGLLAHSTTEAFF. CDR3 nucleotides: TGTGCCATCAGTGGTCTCCTAGCGCATTCTACAACTGAAGCTTTCTTT.

CDR3 region: CASSLGSYTEAFF. The CDR3 region has the DNA TGTGCCAGCAGCTTGGGCAGTTACACTGAAGCTTTCTTT. The chain is built from TRBV5-6 and TRBJ1-1; D unresolved. V was shortened by 0 bases and J by 3 bases, with 6 bases between the two germline ends. The CDR3 sequence is 13 residues long. From germline, CDR1 is SGHDT and CDR2 YYEEEE.

The chain couples TRBV19 to TRBJ1-3; no firm D call. The V end was cut by 6 bases, the J end by 0 bases, with 12 bases between. Germline CDR1 and CDR2: LNHDA and SQIVND (reference sequence). This CDR3 spans 15 amino acids. CDR3: CASSPAAISGNTIYF. The CDR3 bases are TGTGCCAGTAGCCCCGCGGCCATCTCTGGAAACACCATATATTTT.

This chain connects TRBV25-1 to TRBJ1-1; tentative D call: TRBD1 (5 bases). Germline values: CDR1 MGHDK, CDR2 SYGVNS. Deletions cut 5 bases from V and 6 bases from J, with 10 bases between. CDR3 length equals 12 residues. The CDR3 spells CASSPPGAEAFF. Written as DNA, the CDR3 is TGTGCCAGCAGTCCTCCGGGGGCTGAAGCTTTCTTT.

The chain uses TRBV11-2 and TRBJ1-4; D is undetermined. V gave up 1 base and J gave up 5 bases, with 8 bases separating them. Germline V CDR1 and CDR2: SGHAT, FQNNGV. This CDR3 comprises 14 residues. The CDR3 region is CASSLGLANEKLFF. The CDR3 region has the DNA TGTGCCAGCAGCTTAGGACTTGCCAATGAAAAACTGTTTTTT.

This rearrangement joins TRBV7-6 to TRBJ2-7; 7 bases agree with TRBD1. The CDR3 has 14 residues. The V segment lost 1 base and the J segment 7 bases; nucleotides outside the gene matches: 7. Germline CDR1 and CDR2: SGHVS and FNYEAQ. The CDR3 region has the DNA TGTGCCAGCAGCTTAGTTGAGGGGGCTTGGGAGCAGTACTTC. It codes for CASSLVEGAWEQYF. Using reference TRBV7-6 and TRBJ2-7 for the parts outside the CDR3, the full variable domain is GAGVSQSPRYKVTKRGQDVALRCDPISGHVSLYWYRQALGQGPEFLTYFNYEAQQDKSGLPNDRFSAERPEGSISTLTIQRTEQRDSAMYRCASSLVEGAWEQYFGPGTRLTVT.

V is TRBV5-1 and J is TRBJ2-3; 9 bases fit TRBD2. With 4 bases clipped from V and 0 bases from J, the junction kept 12 bases outside the gene matches. CDR3 length: 18 residues. Germline V gene lookup returns CDR1 SGHRS and CDR2 YFSETQ. CDR3 DNA sequence: TGCGCCAGCAGCCTAGGGGATCTTGCGGGAGGGAGCACAGATACGCAGTATTTT. This sequence encodes CASSLGDLAGGSTDTQYF.

The V and J genes are TRBV27 and TRBJ2-2; D is perhaps TRBD2 (6 bases). Trimming took 6 bases from V and 1 from J, leaving 12 bases between them. The CDR3 spans 15 residues. Germline V gene data show CDR1 as MNHEY and CDR2 as SMNVEV (reference sequence). CDR3 coding DNA: TGTGCCAGCAGGGTCTGGGGAGGGAACACCGGGGAGCTGTTTTTT. It codes for CASRVWGGNTGELFF.